The clone carrying this T cell receptor beta chain occurred many times. Antigen specificity is unknown. This specimen belongs to a study of tumor-infiltrating lymphocytes in primary liver carcinoma. About the study: Surgery removed the patients' primary liver carcinoma.

The source of the blood RNA was unsorted whole blood, and germline DNA was extracted as well. CDR3 length: 16 residues. Trimming took 0 bases from V and 12 from J, leaving 18 bases between them. Germline lookup yields CDR1 SGHAT and CDR2 FQNNGV. From approximately 0.5 ug of total RNA, TCR beta-specific cDNA was reverse-transcribed using a constant-region primer. Three nested multiplex PCR rounds, a slightly modified ARM-PCR method, built the TCR beta libraries. PCR rounds one and two used TRBV1-TRBV30 forward primers with a C-beta reverse primer for about 11 cycles each. TCRdb reprocessed the multiplex PCR reads via MiXCR and lists one record per CDR3 protein. The sample has some 320,000 distinct CDR3 sequences; about 62% are singletons. Whole-study findings and limits: Tumor top-250-clone fraction significantly exceeded that of blood (p = 0.039).

The chain couples TRBV11-2 to TRBJ1-6; the D gene is possibly TRBD1 (6 bases). This TCR was recovered from a man in his forties or fifties with primary liver carcinoma and hepatitis B virus infection. Sequenced material: peripheral blood. CDR3 in amino acids: CASSLDRPRGGIPLHF. CDR3 sequence (DNA): TGTGCCAGCAGCTTAGATCGACCCAGGGGAGGAATACCCCTCCACTTT.